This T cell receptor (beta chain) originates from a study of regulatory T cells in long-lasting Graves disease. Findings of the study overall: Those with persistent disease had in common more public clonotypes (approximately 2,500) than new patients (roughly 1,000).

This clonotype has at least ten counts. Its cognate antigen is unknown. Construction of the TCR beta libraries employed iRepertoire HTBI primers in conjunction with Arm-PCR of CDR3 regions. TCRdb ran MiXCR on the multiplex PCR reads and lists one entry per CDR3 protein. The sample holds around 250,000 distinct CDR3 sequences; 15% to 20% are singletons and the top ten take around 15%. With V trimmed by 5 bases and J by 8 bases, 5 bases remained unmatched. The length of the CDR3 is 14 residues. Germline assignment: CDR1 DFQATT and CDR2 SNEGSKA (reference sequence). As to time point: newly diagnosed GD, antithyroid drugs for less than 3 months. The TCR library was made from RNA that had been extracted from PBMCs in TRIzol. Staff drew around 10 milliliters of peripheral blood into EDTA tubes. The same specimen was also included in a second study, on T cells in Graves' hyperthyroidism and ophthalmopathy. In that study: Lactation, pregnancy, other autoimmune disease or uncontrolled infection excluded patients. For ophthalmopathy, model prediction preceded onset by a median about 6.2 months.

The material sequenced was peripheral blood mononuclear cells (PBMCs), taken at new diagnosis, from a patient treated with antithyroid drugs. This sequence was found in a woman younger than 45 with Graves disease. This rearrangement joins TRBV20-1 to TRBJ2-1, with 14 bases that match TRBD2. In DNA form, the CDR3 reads TGCAGTGCTGTCGGGACTAGCGGGGGCTATGAGCAGTTCTTC. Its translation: CSAVGTSGGYEQFF.